This T cell receptor beta chain was found in a study of T cells in Graves' hyperthyroidism and ophthalmopathy (dated by TCRdb to between 2017 and 2020). About the investigation overall: Peripheral blood was sampled at the time of initial diagnosis, prior to any treatment. TCR V-J signatures able to tell the groups apart were searched for in a discovery cohort of 95 or so patients, of whom more than 40 had Graves' ophthalmopathy and around 58 had stable Graves' hyperthyroidism. Whether ophthalmopathy could be predicted prospectively was tested in an independent validation cohort made up of 18 to 20 hyperthyroidism patients plus 17 patients who later progressed to ophthalmopathy. For training and testing, the roughly 100 patients in the discovery cohort were randomly divided in a 7:3 ratio. In addition, the study compared T-cell repertoires in thyroid tissue and in blood from about 6 Graves' hyperthyroidism patients. Once sampling was done, hyperthyroidism patients were given methimazole at a starting dose of 30 mg daily, whereas ophthalmopathy patients were given high-dose intravenous methylprednisolone. The paper describes TCR Vbeta CDR3 sequencing of 140 or so peripheral blood samples, made up of 43 ophthalmopathy patients, some 80 hyperthyroidism patients and about 17 progressor patients.

Moderately to severely active disease, a Clinical Activity Score of at least 3, a NOSPECS grade of at least 4, and a duration under 3 months were present in ophthalmopathy patients. Patients with uncontrolled infections, other autoimmune diseases, pregnancy or lactation were excluded. Diagnoses relied on clinical symptoms, serum thyroxine and TRAb, thyroid ultrasound and orbital computed tomography. PBMCs were isolated from more than 8 ml of fresh peripheral blood by Ficoll-Paque density gradient centrifugation. Total RNA was extracted with Trizol reagent, and quality was checked on an Agilent 2100 Bioanalyzer. Trimming costs V 2 bases and J 6 bases, and their ends lie 11 bases apart. The germline V gene supplies CDR1 MDHEN and CDR2 SYDVKM. From the cysteine through the phenylalanine, the CDR3 covers 14 amino acids. The kept DNA is CDR3 alone, 42 bases in frame from the first base. Study-wide conclusions, independent of this receptor: Ophthalmopathy was separated from stable hyperthyroidism by a 13 V-J signature model, with around 90% sensitivity and roughly 81% specificity obtained in cross-validation and 80%/75% obtained in testing. Most expanded thyroid clonotypes (frequency above 0.001) were also detected in blood, a finding suggesting that blood repertoires may reflect thyroid immune responses. No statistical method was used to fix the sample size in advance, and group allocation was not hidden from the investigators. In validation, the model predicted progression to ophthalmopathy with about 71% sensitivity and less than 75% specificity, a median of roughly seven months before onset.

This clonotype was found many times. Its antigen remains unidentified. No much larger clonotype is one base removed from it; base qualities were not supplied. The TCR beta CDR3 regions were amplified from the RNA transcripts. For the first round of RT-PCR on the TCR CDR3, the HTBI primer set was used together with the Qiagen OneStep RT-PCR kit. A second multiplex PCR round built the libraries, followed by size selection and purification. Sequencing of the libraries was done on an Illumina HiSeq2000 using paired-end 100 bp reads. The paper's processing steps were these. SOAPnuke was used to process the raw data, removing reads that contained adapters or uncalled bases, had a mean Phred below 15, or lacked an exact match to the constant primer or identifier. High-quality paired reads were merged with COPE v1.2.5, and unique nucleotide sequences were defined as clonotypes. Clonotypes were aligned to IMGT TRBV, TRBD and TRBJ reference segments using MiTCR v1.1. The analysis was restricted to V-J combinations with a frequency above 0.0001, which together covered 98% to 99.2% of the repertoires. The TCS score was defined as the ratio of F50 (clonal expansion) to E x V (chaos), calculated using BLOSUM62-based TCRdist between CDR3 peptides within each V-J. Welch's t-statistics and random forest reduced around 510 V-J features to about 13, which were used in a naive Bayes classifier (R e1071). The Morisita-Horn index was used to measure how similar the thyroid and blood repertoires were. TCRdb cleaned the public reads at Q25 with fastp, built clones with MiXCR and kept in-frame beta chains. Duplicate CDR3 protein sequences are folded into a single record with the most common DNA and genes. The V and J calls were not made by the authors but by TCRdb's processing. For this sample the table gives around 610,000 distinct CDR3 sequences, of which about 15% were detected only once. The ten most abundant clones make up around 4.1% of the sample.

Sequenced input: blood. The receptor was isolated from a woman between 40 and 50 years old with Graves' ophthalmopathy. The chain was built from TRBV28 and TRBJ1-5; too little of a D gene remains to name it. The CDR3 has the sequence CASSLDPVGQPQHF. Read as DNA, the sequence is TGTGCCAGCAGTTTAGACCCCGTAGGTCAGCCCCAGCATTTT.